This T cell receptor beta chain originates from a study of regulatory T cells in long-lasting Graves disease. Regarding this clonotype: Its antigen remains unidentified.

CDR1 is PRHDT and CDR2 is FYEKMQ in the germline V gene (reference sequence). CDR3 length equals 15 residues. V gave up 5 bases and J gave up 4 bases; unmatched junction bases: 8. Regarding the study as a whole: Clonotypes that were public and shared totalled a few thousand in persistent patients versus around 1,000 in new patients.

Time point specified: persistent/refractory GD, antithyroid drugs over 5 years with positive TRAb. Isolated PBMC RNA provided the starting material for the TCR library. TCR beta libraries were built with iRepertoire HTBI primers and Arm-PCR of CDR3 regions. MiXCR, run by TCRdb on the multiplex PCR reads, gives a single entry per CDR3 protein. Of approximately 400,000 distinct CDR3 sequences detected, roughly 24% appear once; the ten largest clones hold 25% to 30%. This sequence was found in a woman aged 40-49 years with Graves disease. Material: peripheral blood mononuclear cells (PBMCs), obtained when the disease was refractory, from a patient treated with antithyroid drugs. This chain uses TRBV13 with TRBJ2-1, with TRBD2 identical over 7 bases. The CDR3 here is CASSGPPSGYNEQFF. The CDR3 DNA follows: TGTGCCAGCAGCGGTCCACCTAGCGGATACAATGAGCAGTTCTTC.